This entry concerns a single TCR beta chain. Its antigen is not identified. The sample belongs to a study of T cell responses to AZD1222 COVID-19 vaccine. Broader study findings: Donor demographics were predominantly white British with a female majority; clonal diversity may be underestimated. Targeting of unmutated variant regions was reportedly seen in nearly half of spike-specific TCRs. Only 5 or 6 people who got AZD1222 tested seropositive at baseline. An increase in Spike-specific TCR breadth and depth was observed after two AZD1222 doses.

Clones were read by immunoSEQ multiplex PCR, and TCRdb kept only the in-frame ones, dropping some. Here the sample spans 35,000 to 50,000 clones, around 80% being singletons. Sequencing was performed on peripheral blood, taken 28 days after the second dose of the MenACWY control vaccine. This receptor was obtained from an adult who received the MenACWY meningococcal vaccine as a control.

CDR3 sequence reads: CASSETPGRVLEQYV. The CDR3 DNA follows: TGTGCCAGCAGTGAAACCCCCGGCAGGGTTCTTGAGCAGTACGTC. This chain connects TRBV2 to TRBJ2-7, with a tentative D call TRBD1 (5 bases). The V gene's germline CDR1 is SNHLY and CDR2 FYNNEI. The CDR3 is 15 amino acids. V lost 2 bases and J 7 bases, leaving 18 bases between the germline ends.